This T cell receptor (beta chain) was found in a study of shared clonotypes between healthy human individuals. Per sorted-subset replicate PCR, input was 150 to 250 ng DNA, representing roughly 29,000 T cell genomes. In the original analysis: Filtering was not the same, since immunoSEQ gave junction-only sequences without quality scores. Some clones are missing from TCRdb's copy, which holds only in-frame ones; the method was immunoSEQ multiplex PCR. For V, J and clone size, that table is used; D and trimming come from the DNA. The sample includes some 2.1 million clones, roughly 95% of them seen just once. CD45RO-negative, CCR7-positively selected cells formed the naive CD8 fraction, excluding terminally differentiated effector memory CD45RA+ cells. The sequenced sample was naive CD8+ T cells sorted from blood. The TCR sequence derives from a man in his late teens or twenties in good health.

CDR3 residues: CATTMAKITGELFF. As DNA, the CDR3 is TGTGCCACTACGATGGCTAAGATCACCGGGGAGCTGTTTTTT. The chain combines TRBV6-5 with TRBJ2-2; D is ambiguous. Germline V gives CDR1 MNHEY, CDR2 SVGAGI. This CDR3 comprises 14 residues. The V and J ends lost 10 bases and 4 bases respectively, with 16 bases between them.